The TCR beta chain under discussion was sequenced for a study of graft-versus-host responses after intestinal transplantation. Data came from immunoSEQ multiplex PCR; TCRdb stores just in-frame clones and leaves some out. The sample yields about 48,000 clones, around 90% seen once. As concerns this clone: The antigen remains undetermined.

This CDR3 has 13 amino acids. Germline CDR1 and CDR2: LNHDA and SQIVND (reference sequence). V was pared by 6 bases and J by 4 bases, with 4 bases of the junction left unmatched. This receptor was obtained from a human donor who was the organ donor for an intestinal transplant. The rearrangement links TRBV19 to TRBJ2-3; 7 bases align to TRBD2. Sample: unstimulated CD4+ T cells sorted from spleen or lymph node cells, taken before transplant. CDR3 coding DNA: TGTGCCAGTAGCGGGAGGATGGCAGATACGCAGTATTTT. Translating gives CASSGRMADTQYF.